These 5 T cell receptor beta chains came from one sample sequenced in a study of blood T cell repertoires in COVID-19. The table came from immunoSEQ multiplex PCR; TCRdb's copy has only in-frame clones and leaves some out. This table has 80,000 to 100,000 clones, just under 80% appearing once. The material sequenced was peripheral blood. The receptors come from a human donor in a cohort sampled during active COVID-19.

V usage is TRBV7-3 and J usage is TRBJ1-1; D is ambiguous. With 9 bases removed from V and 1 base from J, the gap between germline ends came to 21 bases. CDR3 length: 16 residues. CDR1 SGHTA and CDR2 FQGTGA come from the germline V gene. The DNA for the CDR3 is TGTGCCAGTTCCGCGTCACTAGGCAGAAGGAACACTGAAGCTTTCTTT. It is translated as CASSASLGRRNTEAFF.

This clone was counted between two and nine times. The chain employs TRBV28 and TRBJ1-2, with D unresolved. The CDR3 runs 18 residues. V shed 5 bases and J shed 1 base, with 23 bases lying between them. The germline gives CDR1 MDHEN, CDR2 SYDVKM. The CDR3 DNA sequence: TGTGCCAGCAGTCCCCACCCAGGCCGCGAGTGGGTTAACTATGGCTACACCTTC. Translated, it gives CASSPHPGREWVNYGYTF.

The rearrangement joins TRBV28 to TRBJ1-2, with a tentative D call TRBD1 (6 bases). The CDR3 sequence is 16 residues long. In germline, CDR1 is MDHEN, CDR2 SYDVKM. V was trimmed by 3 bases and J by 1 base, leaving 15 bases between them. CDR3 region: CASSFGTPFLNYGYTF. The CDR3, as DNA: TGTGCCAGCAGTTTCGGGACACCCTTCCTTAACTATGGCTACACCTTC.

The gene calls are TRBV7-2 and TRBJ1-2, with D possibly matching TRBD1 (6 bases). Per germline, CDR1 SGHTA and CDR2 FQGNSA. Trimming took off 4 bases at V and 3 bases at J, with 15 bases between the two ends. The CDR3 runs to 15 residues. The CDR3 protein is CASSSPGRGDYGYTF. CDR3 coding DNA: TGTGCCAGCAGCTCCCCCGGCAGGGGTGACTATGGCTACACCTTC. Drawing the rest from reference TRBV7-2 and TRBJ1-2, the complete variable domain is GAGVSQSPSNKVTEKGKDVELRCDPISGHTALYWYRQSLGQGLEFLIYFQGNSAPDKSGLPSDRFSAERTGGSVSTLTIQRTQQEDSAVYLCASSSPGRGDYGYTFGSGTRLTVV.

The genes are TRBV29-1 and TRBJ2-1, with D tentatively TRBD2 (6 bases). CDR3 length equals 14 residues. The V gene lost 1 base and the J gene lost 3 bases, with 10 bases spanning the gap. Germline CDR1 reads SQVTM; CDR2 reads ANQGSEA. CDR3 sequence reads: CSVEVLASYNEQFF. The CDR3 DNA is TGCAGCGTTGAAGTACTAGCTAGCTACAATGAGCAGTTCTTC.